This paragraph covers one TCR beta chain sequence. The V gene lost 1 base and the J gene lost 4 bases, with 20 bases spanning the gap. The germline CDR1 and CDR2 sequences are GTSNPN and SVGIG (reference sequence). This CDR3 contains 16 residues. Arm-PCR with iRepertoire HTBI primers amplified the CDR3 regions for these TCR beta libraries. TCRdb re-derived calls from the multiplex PCR reads in MiXCR, one entry per CDR3 protein. The sample has about 470,000 distinct CDR3 sequences, 15% seen once. The sample's time point: newly diagnosed GD, antithyroid drugs for less than 3 months. Generation of the TCR library employed RNA extracted from PBMCs. This entry is derived from a study of regulatory T cells in long-lasting Graves disease. This sample was shared with a second study, whose subject was T cells in Graves' hyperthyroidism and ophthalmopathy.

The chain employs TRBV30 and TRBJ2-7; possible D gene TRBD2, 5 bases. The material was peripheral blood mononuclear cells (PBMCs), obtained at new diagnosis, from a patient treated with antithyroid drugs. The sequence derives from a young woman with Graves disease. CDR3 region: CAWSEVFSRRRYEQYF. CDR3 DNA sequence: TGTGCCTGGAGTGAGGTATTTTCACGGCGGAGGTACGAGCAGTACTTC.